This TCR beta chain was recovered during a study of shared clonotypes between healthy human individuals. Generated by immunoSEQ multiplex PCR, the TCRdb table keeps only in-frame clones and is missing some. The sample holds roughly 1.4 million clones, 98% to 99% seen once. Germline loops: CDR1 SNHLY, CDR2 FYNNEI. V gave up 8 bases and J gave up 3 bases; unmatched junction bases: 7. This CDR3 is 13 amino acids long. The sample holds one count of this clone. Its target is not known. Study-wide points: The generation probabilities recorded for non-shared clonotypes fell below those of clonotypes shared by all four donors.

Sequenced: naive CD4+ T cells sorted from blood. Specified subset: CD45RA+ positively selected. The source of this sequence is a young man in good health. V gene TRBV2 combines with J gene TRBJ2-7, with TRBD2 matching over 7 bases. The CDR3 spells CASHAGARYEQYF. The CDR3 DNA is TGTGCCAGCCACGCGGGAGCCCGCTACGAGCAGTACTTC.